Listed here are 13 T cell receptor beta chains from one sample, sequenced in a study of neurological immune-mediated disorders. TCRdb reprocessed the 5' RACE reads with MiXCR, giving one entry per CDR3 protein. The table records under 75,000 distinct CDR3 sequences, approximately 3.4% of them present only once. Sequenced input: PBMCs. The origin of the receptors is a woman in her fifties or sixties with multiple sclerosis.

This clonotype was seen many times. This chain connects TRBV5-6 to TRBJ1-1, with D perhaps matching TRBD1 (5 bases). Germline V CDR1 and CDR2: SGHDT, YYEEEE. The CDR3 has 11 amino acids. Trimming removed 5 bases from V and 8 bases from J, with 10 bases in between. The CDR3: CASRWGGEAFF. The CDR3 DNA sequence: TGTGCCAGCAGGTGGGGCGGAGAAGCTTTCTTT.

This clonotype appeared many times. This chain connects TRBV10-2 to TRBJ2-1, with TRBD2 as a possible D gene (6 bases). This CDR3 comprises 17 residues. CDR1 and CDR2 from the germline V gene are WSHSY and SAAADI. Deletions cut 4 bases from V and 0 bases from J, with 16 bases between. This chain's CDR3 is CASSGISGSPSYNEQFF. DNA of the CDR3: TGCGCCAGCAGTGGTATTAGCGGATCCCCCTCCTACAATGAGCAGTTCTTC.

Points on this clonotype: A much larger clone sits a single nucleotide away, making a read error possible. V usage is TRBV20-1 and J usage is TRBJ1-6, with 9 bases matching TRBD1. The CDR3 consists of 13 residues. CDR1 and CDR2 (germline): DFQATT, SNEGSKA (reference sequence). CDR3 protein: CSAGTGYNSPLNF. CDR3 DNA sequence: TGCAGTGCTGGGACAGGGTATAATTCACCCCTCAACTTT.

This clonotype has a count of ten or more. The chain employs TRBV5-1 and TRBJ1-1; the D gene is possibly TRBD1 (6 bases). The CDR3 extends over 15 amino acids. V lost 3 bases and J 3 bases, leaving 15 bases between the germline ends. Germline values: CDR1 SGHRS, CDR2 YFSETQ. CDR3 in DNA: TGCGCCAGCAGCTCGATTTCCACAGGGCACACTGAAGCTTTCTTT. This encodes CASSSISTGHTEAFF. The whole variable domain, remainder taken from reference TRBV5-1 and TRBJ1-1, is KAGVTQTPRYLIKTRGQQVTLSCSPISGHRSVSWYQQTPGQGLQFLFEYFSETQRNKGNFPGRFSGRQFSNSRSEMNVSTLELGDSALYLCASSSISTGHTEAFFGQGTRLTVV.

This clonotype showed up many times. The V and J genes are TRBV5-8 and TRBJ1-5; 7 bases map to TRBD1. The CDR3 consists of 19 residues. Germline lookup yields CDR1 SGHTS and CDR2 YDEGEE. The V and J ends lost 4 bases and 4 bases, in that order; junction bases with no gene match: 20. For the CDR3, the DNA is TGTGCCAGCAGCCCCAGATGGAGTGACAGGGACGTCCTTAATCAGCCCCAGCATTTT. Translation gives CASSPRWSDRDVLNQPQHF.

The sample holds many counts of this clonotype. Written as DNA, the CDR3 is TGCGCCAGCAGCTTCCAAAATACCGGTATTCGAGAGACCCAGTACTTC. Encoded protein: CASSFQNTGIRETQYF. J is TRBJ2-5 and V is TRBV5-1; D remains ambiguous. There are 16 residues in the CDR3. Germline-derived CDR1 and CDR2 are SGHRS and YFSETQ. The V end was cut by 2 bases, the J end by 4 bases, with 18 bases between.

Many counts were recorded for this clonotype. J is TRBJ1-5 and V is TRBV10-2; a possible D gene is TRBD1 (6 bases). V was cut by 0 bases and J by 2 bases, with 8 bases left in between. The germline CDR1 and CDR2 sequences are WSHSY and SAAADI. The CDR3 has 15 amino acids. Here the CDR3 reads CASSESQGGNQPQHF. CDR3 nucleotides: TGCGCCAGCAGTGAGTCACAGGGAGGCAATCAGCCCCAGCATTTT.

At least ten counts were recorded for this clonotype. J is TRBJ2-1 and V is TRBV5-1; no clear D gene. The CDR3 contains 13 residues. The V gene's germline CDR1 is SGHRS and CDR2 YFSETQ. V shed 2 bases and J shed 6 bases, with 9 bases lying between them. The CDR3 DNA is TGCGCCAGCAGCTTAGATTGGGCCAATGAGCAGTTCTTC. Residues: CASSLDWANEQFF.

This clonotype was found a few times. The rearrangement joins TRBV20-1 to TRBJ2-1; 7 bases line up with TRBD2. This CDR3 is 18 amino acids long. J lost 4 bases, V lost 0 bases, and 15 bases had no gene match. Germline CDR1 DFQATT, CDR2 SNEGSKA (reference sequence). The CDR3 DNA sequence: TGCAGTGCTAGAGATGGTACGGCGGGAGATTTACTTTACAATGAGCAGTTCTTC. Protein product: CSARDGTAGDLLYNEQFF.

This clonotype has a count of ten or more. The chain carries TRBV20-1 and TRBJ2-7; tentatively, D is TRBD1 or TRBD2 (6 bases each). Germline-derived CDR1 and CDR2 are DFQATT and SNEGSKA (reference sequence). The CDR3 covers 12 residues. Trimming cost V 3 bases and J 13 bases, with 19 bases left between them. CDR3 sequence (DNA): TGCAGTGCTAGCCGGGGTCGGGGGCCGCACTACGTC. Translation: CSASRGRGPHYV.

This clonotype was recorded many times. This rearrangement joins TRBV7-3 to TRBJ2-1; D remains unclear. Per the germline V gene, CDR1 is SGHTA and CDR2 is FQGTGA. The V end was cut by 5 bases, the J end by 0 bases, with 11 bases between. The CDR3 runs to 15 residues. The CDR3: CASSLGSFSYNEQFF. Written as DNA, the CDR3 is TGTGCCAGCAGCCTCGGTAGTTTCTCCTACAATGAGCAGTTCTTC.

This clonotype was seen many times. The chain joins TRBV7-2 to TRBJ2-1; the match to TRBD2 covers 9 bases. Germline V gene data show CDR1 as SGHTA and CDR2 as FQGNSA. The CDR3 is 16 amino acids. After removal of 2 bases from V and 3 bases from J, the junction contained 5 bases not matched to a gene. The DNA of the CDR3 is TGTGCCAGCAGCTTACATGGAGCGGGAGGCTACAATGAGCAGTTCTTC. This encodes CASSLHGAGGYNEQFF.

In its sample, this clonotype was seen many times. The V and J genes are TRBV27 and TRBJ2-4, with a weak D call TRBD2 (6 bases). The CDR3 is made up of 13 amino acids. The ends were cut back, 7 bases at V and 6 bases at J, with 13 bases in the middle. In germline, CDR1 is MNHEY, CDR2 SMNVEV (reference sequence). CDR3 coding DNA: TGTGCCAGCATACGGGGGTTTAGAAACATTCAGTACTTC. This sequence encodes CASIRGFRNIQYF.